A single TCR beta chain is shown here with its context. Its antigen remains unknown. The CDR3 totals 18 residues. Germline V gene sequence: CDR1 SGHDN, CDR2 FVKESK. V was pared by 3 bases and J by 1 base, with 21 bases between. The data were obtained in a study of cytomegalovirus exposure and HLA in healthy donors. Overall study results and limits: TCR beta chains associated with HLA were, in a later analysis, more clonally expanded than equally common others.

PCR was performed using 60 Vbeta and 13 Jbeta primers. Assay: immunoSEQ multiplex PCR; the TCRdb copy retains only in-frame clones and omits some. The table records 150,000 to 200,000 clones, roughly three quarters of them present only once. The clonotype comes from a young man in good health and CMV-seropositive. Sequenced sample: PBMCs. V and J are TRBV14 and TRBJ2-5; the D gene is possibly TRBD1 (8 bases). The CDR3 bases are TGTGCCAGCAGCCATCAGGAGGACAGGGAGGGTTTCCAAGAGACCCAGTACTTC. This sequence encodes CASSHQEDREGFQETQYF.